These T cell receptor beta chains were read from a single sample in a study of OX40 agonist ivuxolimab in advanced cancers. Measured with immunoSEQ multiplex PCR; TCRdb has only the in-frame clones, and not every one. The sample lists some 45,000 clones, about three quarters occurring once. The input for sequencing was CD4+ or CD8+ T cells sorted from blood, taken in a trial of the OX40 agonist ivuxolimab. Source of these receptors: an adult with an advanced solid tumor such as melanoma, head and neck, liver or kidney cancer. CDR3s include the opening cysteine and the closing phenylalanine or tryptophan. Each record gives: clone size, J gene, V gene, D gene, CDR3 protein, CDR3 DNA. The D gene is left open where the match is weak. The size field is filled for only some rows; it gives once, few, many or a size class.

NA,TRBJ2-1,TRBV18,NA,CASSPQNTDNEQFF,TGTGCCAGCTCACCACAAAACACAGACAATGAGCAGTTCTTC
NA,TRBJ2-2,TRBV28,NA,CASSLTGRAGELFF,TGTGCCAGCAGTTTAACCGGCCGGGCCGGGGAGCTGTTTTTT
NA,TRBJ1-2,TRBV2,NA,CASRPAYGYTF,TGTGCCAGCAGGCCAGCCTATGGCTACACCTTC
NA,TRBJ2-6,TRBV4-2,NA,CASSRSFAGRDVLTF,TGTGCCAGCAGCCGCTCGTTTGCCGGCCGGGACGTCCTGACTTTC
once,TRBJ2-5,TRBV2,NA,CASSEISSGYQETQYF,TGTGCCAGCAGTGAAATCTCCAGCGGGTACCAAGAGACCCAGTACTTC
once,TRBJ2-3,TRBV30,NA,CAWSPFTDTQYF,TGTGCCTGGAGTCCTTTTACAGATACGCAGTATTTT
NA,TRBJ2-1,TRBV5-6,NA,CASSRSYNEQFF,TGTGCCAGCAGCCGATCTTACAATGAGCAGTTCTTC
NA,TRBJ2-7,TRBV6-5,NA,CASTVPGHIPEQYF,TGTGCCAGCACCGTCCCCGGACATATCCCCGAGCAGTACTTC
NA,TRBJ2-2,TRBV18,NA,CASSPRQDNTGELFF,TGTGCCAGCTCACCCCGACAGGATAACACCGGGGAGCTGTTTTTT
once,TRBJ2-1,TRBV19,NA,CASSHQGGNEQFF,TGTGCCAGTAGCCACCAGGGGGGGAATGAGCAGTTCTTC
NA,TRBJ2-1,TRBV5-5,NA,CASSPILLLSSYNEQFF,TGTGCCAGCAGTCCGATCTTGCTGCTAAGCTCCTACAATGAGCAGTTCTTC
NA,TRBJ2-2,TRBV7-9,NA,CASSLFGGELFF,TGTGCCAGCAGCTTGTTCGGCGGGGAGCTGTTTTTT
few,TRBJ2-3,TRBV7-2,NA,CASSASSYTDTQYF,TGTGCCAGCAGCGCTAGTAGTTACACAGATACGCAGTATTTT
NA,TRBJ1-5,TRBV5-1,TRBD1,CASSPGTGSNQPQHF,TGCGCCAGCAGCCCCGGGACAGGTAGCAATCAGCCCCAGCATTTT
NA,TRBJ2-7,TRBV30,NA,CAWSEGVSEQYF,TGTGCCTGGAGCGAAGGGGTGAGCGAGCAGTACTTC
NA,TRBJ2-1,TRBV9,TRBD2,CASSVDSGRTNEQFF,TGTGCCAGCAGCGTAGATAGCGGGAGAACCAATGAGCAGTTCTTC
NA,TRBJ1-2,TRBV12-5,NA,CASGLFGPYYGYTF,TGTGCTAGTGGTTTGTTCGGACCCTACTATGGCTACACCTTC
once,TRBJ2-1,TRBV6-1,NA,CASSDRIPSYNEQFF,TGTGCCAGCAGCGACCGTATCCCCTCCTACAATGAGCAGTTCTTC
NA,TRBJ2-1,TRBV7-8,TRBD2,CASSPRLREPGGFF,TGTGCCAGCAGCCCAAGGCTGCGGGAGCCCGGTGGGTTCTTC
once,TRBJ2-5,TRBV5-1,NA,CASSFEPGPEETQYF,TGCGCCAGCAGCTTCGAGCCGGGGCCCGAAGAGACCCAGTACTTC
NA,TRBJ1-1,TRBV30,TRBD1,CAWRTGPADFF,TGTGCCTGGCGGACAGGCCCGGCTGATTTCTTT
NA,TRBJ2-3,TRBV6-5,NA,CASTGRVADTQYF,TGTGCCAGCACCGGCCGGGTGGCAGATACGCAGTATTTT
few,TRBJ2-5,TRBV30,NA,CAWSFDQHQETQYF,TGTGCCTGGAGCTTTGACCAGCATCAAGAGACCCAGTACTTC
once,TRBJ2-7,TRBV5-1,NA,CASSLVGGAPNEQYF,TGCGCCAGCAGCTTGGTTGGGGGCGCGCCTAATGAGCAGTACTTC
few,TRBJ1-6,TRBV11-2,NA,CASSRATSNSPLHF,TGTGCCAGCAGTAGGGCAACTTCCAATTCACCCCTCCACTTT
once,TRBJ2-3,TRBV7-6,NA,CASSFGSGTDTQYF,TGTGCCAGCAGCTTCGGGAGCGGCACAGATACGCAGTATTTT
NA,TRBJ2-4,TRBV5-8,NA,CASSLFPYGRGINIQYF,TGTGCCAGCAGCTTGTTCCCCTACGGCAGGGGAATAAACATTCAGTACTTC
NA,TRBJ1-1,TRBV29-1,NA,CSVDGRVNTEAFF,TGCAGCGTTGACGGCAGGGTGAACACTGAAGCTTTCTTT
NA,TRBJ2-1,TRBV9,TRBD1,CASSPGTAHSYNEQFF,TGTGCCAGCAGCCCCGGGACAGCACACTCCTACAATGAGCAGTTCTTC
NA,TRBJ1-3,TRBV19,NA,CASKDGSSGNTIYF,TGTGCCAGTAAGGACGGGAGCTCTGGAAACACCATATATTTT
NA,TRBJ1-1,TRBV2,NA,CASSGMDSYTEAFF,TGTGCCAGCAGTGGAATGGACAGTTACACTGAAGCTTTCTTT
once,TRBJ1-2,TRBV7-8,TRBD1,CASSLEAGGGYGYTF,TGTGCCAGCAGCTTAGAAGCAGGGGGTGGCTATGGCTACACCTTC